The 14 T cell receptor beta chains below were found in one sample sequenced in a study of early T cells in non-severe SARS-CoV-2 infection. TCRdb processed the 5' RACE reads anew with MiXCR; each CDR3 protein has one entry. Of roughly 29,000 distinct CDR3 sequences in the sample, about 2.9% were seen once. The specimen was whole blood. The receptor set was obtained from an adult who was a healthcare worker with PCR-confirmed SARS-CoV-2 infection or an uninfected control (not recorded which).

This clonotype was detected many times. This chain links TRBV27 with TRBJ1-6, with D hard to call. The CDR3 length is 16 residues. V was shortened by 3 bases and J by 8 bases, with 17 bases between the two germline ends. Germline CDR1 is MNHEY and CDR2 is SMNVEV (reference sequence). The CDR3: CASSFDMRFGDSPLHF. The CDR3 DNA sequence: TGTGCCAGCAGTTTCGATATGAGGTTTGGGGATTCACCCCTCCACTTT.

This clonotype showed up just a few times. The rearrangement uses TRBV4-1 and TRBJ1-5; 10 nucleotides match TRBD1. Germline-derived CDR1 and CDR2 are MGHRA and YSYEKL. The CDR3 contains 15 residues. The trim removed 3 bases at V and 6 bases at J, leaving 5 bases unmatched. DNA of the CDR3: TGCGCCAGCAGCCAGGAGGACAGGGGGGGTCAGCCCCAGCATTTT. Protein sequence: CASSQEDRGGQPQHF.

This clonotype was observed at least ten times. The chain employs TRBV20-1 and TRBJ1-4, with 7 nucleotides matching TRBD1. The CDR3 length is 15 residues. Germline V gene lookup returns CDR1 DFQATT and CDR2 SNEGSKA (reference sequence). Unmatched junction bases numbered 7, after V lost 6 bases and J lost 0 bases. CDR3: CSATGVSATNEKLFF. CDR3 nucleotides: TGCAGTGCCACAGGGGTTTCTGCAACTAATGAAAAACTGTTTTTT.

This clonotype was observed at least ten times. This chain connects TRBV11-2 to TRBJ2-1; 9 bases agree with TRBD2. Germline CDR1 and CDR2: SGHAT and FQNNGV. This CDR3 comprises 14 residues. J gave up 2 bases and V 11 bases, and 7 bases lay outside the gene matches. CDR3 nucleotide sequence: TGTGCCTCCCATAAGCGGGGGGCCTACAATGAGCAGTTCTTC. The encoded protein is CASHKRGAYNEQFF. Complete variable domain (other parts from reference TRBV11-2 and TRBJ2-1): EAGVAQSPRYKIIEKRQSVAFWCNPISGHATLYWYQQILGQGPKLLIQFQNNGVVDDSQLPKDRFSAERLKGVDSTLKIQPAKLEDSAVYLCASHKRGAYNEQFFGPGTRLTVL.

In its sample, this clonotype was seen many times. The chain joins TRBV11-2 to TRBJ2-3; D uncertain. V was shortened by 6 bases and J by 6 bases, with 19 bases between the two germline ends. The CDR3 runs 15 residues. The germline V gene has CDR1 SGHAT and CDR2 FQNNGV. CDR3 in DNA: TGTGCCAGCAGTGGTGGGCGCTCTTCTTCCGATACGCAGTATTTT. It specifies CASSGGRSSSDTQYF.

This clonotype was seen repeatedly, ten times or more. This chain links TRBV2 with TRBJ1-3; 10 nucleotides match TRBD1. This CDR3 has 15 residues. V was pared by 6 bases and J by 2 bases, with 4 bases of the junction left unmatched. Germline lookup yields CDR1 SNHLY and CDR2 FYNNEI. Written as DNA, the CDR3 is TGTGCCAGCAGCGACAGGGGGCTTGCTGGAAACACCATATATTTT. Its translation is CASSDRGLAGNTIYF.

V gene TRBV12-3 or TRBV12-4 combines with J gene TRBJ2-2; no firm D call. CDR3 length: 13 residues. V was trimmed by 2 bases and J by 6 bases, leaving 7 bases between them. DNA of the CDR3: TGTGCCAGCAGTTTAAAGTATCCCGGGGAGCTGTTTTTT. It codes for CASSLKYPGELFF.

This clonotype was picked up many times. The J gene is TRBJ1-5, the V gene TRBV5-1; TRBD1 aligns across 8 bases. The V gene's germline CDR1 is SGHRS and CDR2 YFSETQ. The J segment lost 7 bases and the V segment lost 0 bases, leaving 6 bases of the junction unmatched. This CDR3 spans 15 amino acids. The CDR3: CASSLESDRAQPQHF. CDR3 bases: TGCGCCAGCAGCTTGGAGTCGGACAGGGCCCAGCCCCAGCATTTT. The variable domain in full, with the rest retrieved from reference TRBV5-1 and TRBJ1-5, is KAGVTQTPRYLIKTRGQQVTLSCSPISGHRSVSWYQQTPGQGLQFLFEYFSETQRNKGNFPGRFSGRQFSNSRSEMNVSTLELGDSALYLCASSLESDRAQPQHFGDGTRLSIL.

In its sample, this clonotype was seen many times. The chain employs TRBV7-8 and TRBJ2-3; D gene ambiguous. CDR1 and CDR2 (germline): SGHVS, FQNEAQ. The CDR3 is made up of 15 amino acids. V was clipped by 2 bases and J by 4 bases, with 13 bases between them. The CDR3: CASSLQSLVSDTQYF. In DNA, the CDR3 is TGTGCCAGCAGCTTACAATCGTTGGTCTCAGATACGCAGTATTTT.

By share, this clonotype ranks as medium-sized (0.01 to 0.1%). The gene calls are TRBV6-2 or TRBV6-3 and TRBJ2-7, with a tentative D call TRBD1 (6 bases). Germline CDR1 and CDR2: MNHEY and SVGEGT. There are 14 residues in the CDR3. V gave up 2 bases and J gave up 6 bases, with 14 bases separating them. The CDR3 DNA is TGTGCCAGCAGTTACGGCGGCAGGGGAATCGAGCAGTACGTC. This sequence encodes CASSYGGRGIEQYV.

The sample holds many counts of this clonotype. The chain joins TRBV15 to TRBJ2-2; the D gene is possibly TRBD1 (6 bases). CDR1 and CDR2 from the germline V gene are LNHNV and YYDKDF (reference sequence). This CDR3 is built from 15 residues. Trimming removed 5 bases at V and 6 bases at J, with 16 bases between. CDR3 sequence (DNA): TGTGCCACCAGCGCAGTGAACAGGGTCGCCGGGGAGCTGTTTTTT. Amino acids: CATSAVNRVAGELFF.

There are many counts of this clonotype. V is TRBV2 and J is TRBJ2-1; D remains unclear. CDR1 and CDR2 from the germline V gene are SNHLY and FYNNEI. The CDR3 length is 14 residues. Trimming took off 6 bases at V and 0 bases at J, with 9 bases between the two ends. CDR3 nucleotides: TGTGCCAGCAGAGGCCCCGGCTCCTACAATGAGCAGTTCTTC. Protein sequence: CASRGPGSYNEQFF.

This clonotype was detected only a few times. The genes are TRBV12-3 or TRBV12-4 and TRBJ2-3; a possible D gene is TRBD2 (6 bases). The CDR3 loop spans 15 amino acids. Trimming removed 3 bases at V and 0 bases at J, with 10 bases between. The CDR3 DNA reads TGTGCCAGCAGTTTTTTCGGGGGTAGCACAGATACGCAGTATTTT. Translating gives CASSFFGGSTDTQYF.

The sample holds many counts of this clonotype. V usage is TRBV12-3 or TRBV12-4 and J usage is TRBJ2-1; perhaps TRBD1 as D (7 bases). The CDR3 runs 16 residues. V was cut by 5 bases and J by 2 bases, with 16 bases left in between. This chain's CDR3 is CASSAGGTVAYNEQFF. CDR3 bases: TGTGCCAGCAGTGCCGGCGGGACAGTGGCCTACAATGAGCAGTTCTTC.